Below are 26 T cell receptor beta chains sequenced from a single sample in a study of cytomegalovirus exposure and HLA in healthy donors. Vbeta (60) and Jbeta (13) primers were used in the PCR. Profiled with immunoSEQ multiplex PCR; TCRdb holds only in-frame clones, not every one. The data hold about 140,000 clones, with 73% observed a single time. What was sequenced was PBMCs. These receptors were obtained from a human donor in good health.

Worth noting for this clone: This specimen includes other DNA sequences encoding the same CDR3. J is TRBJ2-1 and V is TRBV29-1; 14 nucleotides match TRBD2. Trimming removed 3 bases from V and 2 bases from J; junction bases left unmatched: 3. The CDR3 is 16 amino acids. The germline CDR1 and CDR2 sequences are SQVTM and ANQGSEA. CDR3 nucleotides: TGCAGCGTTGATGGGACTAGCGGGAGCGCCTACAATGAGCAGTTCTTC. Translating it yields CSVDGTSGSAYNEQFF.

The CDR3 DNA reads TGTGCCAGCAGAGCGGGGGACCCCACAGATACGCAGTATTTT. This encodes CASRAGDPTDTQYF. J is TRBJ2-3 and V is TRBV6-1, with 8 bases that match TRBD2. The CDR3 has 14 amino acids. V lost 6 bases, J lost 2 bases, and 4 bases stayed unmatched. The germline V gene encodes CDR1 MNHNS and CDR2 SASEGT.

The gene calls are TRBV7-6 and TRBJ2-1, with TRBD2 matching 9 bases. Germline assignment: CDR1 SGHVS and CDR2 FNYEAQ. CDR3 length equals 16 residues. With 1 base clipped from V and 4 bases from J, the junction kept 5 bases outside the gene matches. The chain's CDR3 is CASSLVSGGSYNEQFF. CDR3 coding DNA: TGTGCCAGCAGCTTAGTTAGCGGGGGATCATACAATGAGCAGTTCTTC.

The gene calls are TRBV5-6 and TRBJ1-5; D is perhaps TRBD1 (5 bases). Per the germline V gene, CDR1 is SGHDT and CDR2 is YYEEEE. The germline V and J ends were trimmed by 5 bases and 1 base, with 16 bases remaining between them. CDR3 length: 16 residues. The CDR3 DNA reads TGTGCCAGCAGTCAGTACGGGGGGTCGAGCAATCAGCCCCAGCATTTT. It translates to CASSQYGGSSNQPQHF. Full variable domain (outside the CDR3, taken from reference TRBV5-6 and TRBJ1-5): DAGVTQSPTHLIKTRGQQVTLRCSPKSGHDTVSWYQQALGQGPQFIFQYYEEEERQRGNFPDRFSGHQFPNYSSELNVNALLLGDSALYLCASSQYGGSSNQPQHFGDGTRLSIL.

The chain combines TRBV7-6 with TRBJ2-1; 7 bases align to TRBD2. The germline V gene encodes CDR1 SGHVS and CDR2 FNYEAQ. The CDR3 is 17 residues long. Losses at the gene ends were 5 bases for V and 0 bases for J; bases not matched to a gene: 10. CDR3 bases: TGTGCCAGCAGCCCCGGTGGCGGGAGAATCTCCTACAATGAGCAGTTCTTC. Encoded protein: CASSPGGGRISYNEQFF.

The chain couples TRBV5-4 to TRBJ1-6; TRBD1 might be the D (6 bases). The V gene lost 6 bases and the J gene lost 9 bases, with 10 bases spanning the gap. This CDR3 contains 12 residues. Germline-derived CDR1 and CDR2 are SGHNT and YYREEE (reference sequence). In DNA form, the CDR3 reads TGTGCCAGCATCACAGGGTTTTCACCCCTCCACTTT. It is translated as CASITGFSPLHF.

The genes are TRBV9 and TRBJ2-3; 8 bases map to TRBD2. CDR1 is SGDLS, CDR2 YYNGEE, per germline. The CDR3 is 15 residues long. J lost 3 bases, V lost 2 bases, and 5 bases had no gene match. DNA for the CDR3: TGTGCCAGCAGCGTCAGCGGGAGTTATACAGATACGCAGTATTTT. Translation: CASSVSGSYTDTQYF.

The sample holds one count of this clone. The chain employs TRBV19 and TRBJ2-2; 7 nucleotides line up with TRBD1. This CDR3 region has 15 residues. J gave up 3 bases and V 4 bases, and 5 bases lay outside the gene matches. Germline CDR1 reads LNHDA; CDR2 reads SQIVND (reference sequence). The CDR3 is CASSRGQLDTGELFF. In DNA form, the CDR3 reads TGTGCCAGTAGTAGGGGACAGCTAGACACCGGGGAGCTGTTTTTT.

This clone was seen once. This chain uses TRBV4-2 with TRBJ2-7; 8 nucleotides line up with TRBD1. This CDR3 spans 14 amino acids. V was pared by 3 bases and J by 6 bases, with 7 bases of the junction left unmatched. Germline V gene sequence: CDR1 LGHNA, CDR2 YNFKEQ. CDR3 bases: TGTGCCAGCAGCCAGGGGACAGGCACTCTCGAGCAGTACTTC. It encodes CASSQGTGTLEQYF.

The table lists this clone with a few counts. V gene TRBV15 combines with J gene TRBJ2-7, with TRBD2 matching 8 bases. Germline-derived CDR1 and CDR2 are LNHNV and YYDKDF (reference sequence). This CDR3 comprises 15 residues. Trimming took 0 bases from V and 1 from J; bases not matched to a gene: 2. CDR3 sequence: CATSREAGESYEQYF. DNA for the CDR3: TGTGCCACCAGCAGAGAAGCGGGAGAGTCCTACGAGCAGTACTTC.

The genes are TRBV15 and TRBJ2-3; D perhaps matches TRBD1 (5 bases). The germline V gene has CDR1 LNHNV and CDR2 YYDKDF (reference sequence). The length of the CDR3 is 15 residues. The V end lost 1 base, the J end lost 2 bases, and 10 bases lay between the germline ends. CDR3 protein: CATSRGGGSTDTQYF. CDR3 bases: TGTGCCACCAGCAGAGGGGGCGGCTCCACAGATACGCAGTATTTT.

In regard to this clone: One junction end does not reproduce the germline sequence, and a read error may be involved. The genes are TRBV28 and TRBJ2-3; 13 bases fit TRBD2. CDR3 length: 12 residues. Germline V CDR1 and CDR2: MDHEN, SYDVKM. CDR3 nucleotides: TGTGCCAGCAGCCCCCCGGGACTAGCGGGGACCTTT. Translation: CASSPPGLAGTF. The whole variable domain, filled in from reference TRBV28 and TRBJ2-3, reads DVKVTQSSRYLVKRTGEKVFLECVQDMDHENMFWYRQDPGLGLRLIYFSYDVKMKEKGDIPEGYSVSREKKERFSLILESASTNQTSMYLCASSPPGLAGTFGPGTRLTVL.

In regard to this clone: The identical CDR3 is also encoded by other nucleotide sequences in the sample. The V and J genes are TRBV6-6 and TRBJ2-7, with D unclear. Germline V gives CDR1 MNHNY, CDR2 SVGAGI (reference sequence). The CDR3 totals 13 residues. The V gene lost 2 bases and the J gene lost 12 bases, with 17 bases spanning the gap. The CDR3 sequence: CASSYPDSRKLYF. The CDR3 bases are TGTGCCAGCAGTTACCCCGACTCCCGGAAGCTGTACTTC.

Comments on this clone: Because it lacks the conserved phenylalanine or tryptophan at the end, this CDR3 is likely a read error. The limits of the CDR3 on the DNA are not certain, so only TCRdb's listed CDR3 is given. The V call is TRBV7-9, the J call TRBJ1-1. A total of 12 residues make up the CDR3, ends included. The germline V gene encodes CDR1 SEHNR and CDR2 FQNEAQ (reference sequence). CDR3 in amino acids: CASSVEGEGPFV.

The CDR3 reads CASSDTGHANTEAFF. Written as DNA, the CDR3 is TGTGCCAGCAGTGATACGGGACACGCGAACACTGAAGCTTTCTTT. This chain joins TRBV6-1 and TRBJ1-1, with D possibly TRBD1 on 6 matching bases. V shed 3 bases and J shed 1 base, with 12 bases lying between them. The CDR3 is made up of 15 amino acids. Germline-derived CDR1 and CDR2 are MNHNS and SASEGT.

This clone was seen a few times. The chain uses TRBV4-1 and TRBJ1-2; no reliable D call. The CDR3 covers 14 residues. Germline loops: CDR1 MGHRA, CDR2 YSYEKL. With 4 bases removed from V and 3 bases from J, the gap between germline ends came to 12 bases. The CDR3 coding sequence is TGCGCCAGCAGCCCCGCCGGGATGGACTATGGCTACACCTTC. Translated: CASSPAGMDYGYTF.

CDR3: CASSLGLSTDTQYF. The CDR3, as DNA: TGTGCCAGCAGCTTGGGACTATCCACAGATACGCAGTATTTT. V and J are TRBV11-1 and TRBJ2-3; TRBD2 aligns across 7 bases. The V and J ends lost 3 bases and 2 bases, in that order; junction bases with no gene match: 2. Germline V gene sequence: CDR1 SGHAT, CDR2 FQDESV (reference sequence). The CDR3 consists of 14 residues.

The rearrangement uses TRBV29-1 and TRBJ1-2; D is undetermined. CDR1 and CDR2 (germline): SQVTM, ANQGSEA. CDR3 length: 14 residues. Trimming left V 7 bases short and J 5 bases short, with 20 bases between. CDR3 sequence reads: CSGGLGVSAYGYTF. The CDR3 DNA reads as TGCAGCGGCGGACTTGGGGTTTCGGCGTATGGCTACACCTTC. The complete variable domain, with remaining parts taken from reference TRBV29-1 and TRBJ1-2, reads SAVISQKPSRDICQRGTSLTIQCQVDSQVTMMFWYRQQPGQSLTLIATANQGSEATYESGFVIDKFPISRPNLTFSTLTVSNMSPEDSSIYLCSGGLGVSAYGYTFGSGTRLTVV.

V usage is TRBV2 and J usage is TRBJ2-7; 12 bases match TRBD2. Germline assignment: CDR1 SNHLY and CDR2 FYNNEI. CDR3 length equals 15 residues. With V trimmed by 6 bases and J by 9 bases, 12 bases remained unmatched. CDR3 amino acids: CASSPLTSGSVGQYF. Here the CDR3 DNA reads TGTGCCAGCAGCCCCCTGACTAGCGGGAGCGTAGGGCAGTACTTC. The full variable domain, completed using reference TRBV2 and TRBJ2-7, is EPEVTQTPSHQVTQMGQEVILRCVPISNHLYFYWYRQILGQKVEFLVSFYNNEISEKSEIFDDQFSVERPDGSNFTLKIRSTKLEDSAMYFCASSPLTSGSVGQYFGPGTRLTVT.

The chain uses TRBV30 and TRBJ2-2, with TRBD1 identical over 8 bases. This CDR3 has 13 amino acids. Germline lookup yields CDR1 GTSNPN and CDR2 SVGIG (reference sequence). V was pared by 5 bases and J by 1 base, with 0 bases of the junction left unmatched. The DNA of the CDR3 is TGTGCCTGGGGACAGGGGAACACCGGGGAGCTGTTTTTT. The encoded protein is CAWGQGNTGELFF.

This clone is a singleton in its sample. The chain employs TRBV6-5 and TRBJ2-5; D call uncertain. V was pared by 3 bases and J by 4 bases, with 12 bases between. The CDR3 extends over 14 amino acids. Germline loops: CDR1 MNHEY, CDR2 SVGAGI. The CDR3 DNA follows: TGTGCCAGCAGTTATCATGGAACAGCAGAGACCCAGTACTTC. This sequence encodes CASSYHGTAETQYF.

This rearrangement joins TRBV14 to TRBJ1-6; D is ambiguous. The CDR3 extends over 15 amino acids. V lost 2 bases, J lost 7 bases, and 12 bases lay in between. The V gene's germline CDR1 is SGHDN and CDR2 FVKESK. CDR3 nucleotides: TGTGCCAGCAGCCAATTCGGGTCCGCCAATTCACCCCTCCACTTT. Translation: CASSQFGSANSPLHF.

The rearrangement uses TRBV7-2 and TRBJ2-1; 10 bases fit TRBD2. The CDR3 extends over 16 amino acids. Looked up from germline, CDR1 is SGHTA and CDR2 is FQGNSA. The ends lost 3 bases at V and 3 bases at J; junction bases unmatched: 5. CDR3 amino acids: CASSFLAGDVYNEQFF. As DNA, the CDR3 is TGTGCCAGCAGCTTTCTAGCGGGAGACGTCTACAATGAGCAGTTCTTC.

This chain joins TRBV4-1 and TRBJ2-7; 12 nucleotides line up with TRBD1. The length of the CDR3 is 16 residues. J lost 7 bases, V lost 5 bases, and 12 bases had no gene match. Germline CDR1 and CDR2: MGHRA and YSYEKL. As DNA, the CDR3 is TGCGCCAGCAGCAAAACGGGACAGGGGGCCCCCAGGGAGCAGTACTTC. Protein: CASSKTGQGAPREQYF.

The chain carries TRBV6-6 and TRBJ1-1; tentatively, D is TRBD1 (6 bases). The germline V gene has CDR1 MNHNY and CDR2 SVGAGI (reference sequence). The CDR3 covers 15 residues. V was pared by 0 bases and J by 4 bases, with 12 bases between. The CDR3 DNA follows: TGTGCCAGCAGTTACTCGCAAACAGGGACCACTGAAGCTTTCTTT. It encodes CASSYSQTGTTEAFF.

The CDR3 DNA follows: TGTGCCATCAGTGACCCCGTGGGGCGGGAGGCCCCAGATACGCAGTATTTT. Protein sequence: CAISDPVGREAPDTQYF. The chain joins TRBV10-3 to TRBJ2-3, with 8 bases lining up with TRBD2. V shed 3 bases and J 4 bases; nucleotides not matched to a gene: 12. The CDR3 is made up of 17 amino acids. Germline CDR1 is ENHRY and CDR2 is SYGVKD.